This T cell receptor (beta chain) was identified in a study of cytomegalovirus exposure and HLA in healthy donors. Turning to this clone: The antigen remains undetermined.

Study-level findings and limits: In a later analysis, compared with equally common non-associated chains, HLA-associated beta chains were more expanded.

V shed 2 bases and J 7 bases; nucleotides not matched to a gene: 16. The CDR3 runs to 18 residues. The primer mix had 60 Vbeta and 13 Jbeta primers. Profiling relied on immunoSEQ multiplex PCR, and the TCRdb table lists in-frame clones only, not all of them. The sample includes approximately 160,000 clones, roughly 77% of them seen just once. Sequencing was done on a sample of PBMCs. This chain links TRBV23-1 with TRBJ2-2; 7 bases align to TRBD2. TRBV23-1 qualifies as an ORF whose function is uncertain. The receptor's source is a woman in her forties or fifties in good health and CMV-seropositive. In nucleotides, the CDR3 is TGCGCCAGCAGTCAACCGAGCATCTGGGACTATAGTCGCGGGGAGCTGTTTTTT. Amino acids: CASSQPSIWDYSRGELFF.